This T cell receptor beta chain was sequenced during a study of cytomegalovirus exposure and HLA in healthy donors. In the study overall: A subsequent analysis reported that the 95 to 150 validation repertoires were produced on the same platform that had also been used for the approximately 700 first-cohort repertoires. Study-level findings and limits: Among the CMV-associated chains, three were confirmed in vitro as specific for CMV antigens. Researchers catalogued some 160 TCR beta chains as cytomegalovirus-associated.

Trimming took 3 bases from V and 8 from J, leaving 11 bases between them. The CDR3 is 12 residues long. Germline V gene data show CDR1 as SGDLS and CDR2 as YYNGEE. The assay was immunoSEQ multiplex PCR, and TCRdb's table has in-frame clones only and misses some. Among over 150,000 clones listed, 91% were seen once. The study drew the donors from its approximately 110-subject validation cohort, separate from the roughly 700-subject first cohort. Of note for this clone: Its antigen is not identified.

The V call is TRBV9, the J call TRBJ1-2; tentatively, D is TRBD1 (6 bases). This TCR was sampled from a woman aged 18-35 years in good health and CMV-seropositive. The sample consisted of PBMCs. The CDR3 bases are TGTGCCAGCAGCGGTACAGGGCAGGGCTACACCTTC. The encoded protein is CASSGTGQGYTF.